Listed below are T cell receptor beta chains from one sample, sequenced in a study of blood T cells in healthy people across ages. TCRdb reprocessed the 5' RACE reads via MiXCR and lists one record per CDR3 protein. The data contain roughly 800,000 distinct CDR3 sequences, around a quarter of them seen just once; the ten biggest clones take up 9.4%. The sample also formed part of further work on T cells of mothers and their children.

Sequencing was done on a sample of blood. These receptors all come from a boy aged 10-17 years in good health. The CDR3 runs from the conserved cysteine through the conserved F or W. The D gene is left open where the match is weak. Clone size is stated in some rows and not others, as once, few, many or a class when expanded.

TRBV4-2,NA,TRBJ2-4,NA,CASSQEGQNIQYF,TGTGCCAGCAGCCAAGAAGGACAAAACATTCAGTACTTC
TRBV29-1,NA,TRBJ2-1,TRBD1,CSVAHRGYNEQFF,TGCAGCGTCGCCCACAGGGGTTACAATGAGCAGTTCTTC
TRBV9,NA,TRBJ1-2,TRBD1,CASSAGQGGYGYTF,TGTGCCAGCAGCGCGGGACAGGGGGGCTATGGCTACACCTTC
TRBV29-1,NA,TRBJ2-1,NA,CSARGGRVEETQCF,TGCAGCGCGAGGGGGGGCAGGGTAGAAGAGACCCAGTGCTTC
TRBV7-9,few,TRBJ1-6,NA,CASSSTENSPLHF,TGTGCCAGCAGCTCAACAGAGAATTCACCCCTCCACTTT
TRBV5-1,NA,TRBJ2-5,TRBD2,CAGRKAGTSGVEETQYF,TGCGCCGGCAGAAAAGCCGGGACTAGCGGGGTAGAAGAGACCCAGTACTTC
TRBV28,NA,TRBJ1-1,NA,CASSLGLGGVTEAFF,TGTGCCAGCAGTCTTGGTTTGGGCGGCGTCACTGAAGCTTTCTTT
TRBV6-2/TRBV6-3,NA,TRBJ2-3,TRBD1,CASSYGQATDTQYF,TGTGCCAGCAGTTACGGACAGGCCACAGATACGCAGTATTTT
TRBV29-1,few,TRBJ2-7,NA,CSVVTQTYEQYF,TGCAGCGTGGTGACCCAAACCTACGAGCAGTACTTC
TRBV29-1,NA,TRBJ2-7,NA,CSVEILIGDEQYF,TGCAGCGTTGAAATTTTGATCGGTGACGAGCAGTACTTC